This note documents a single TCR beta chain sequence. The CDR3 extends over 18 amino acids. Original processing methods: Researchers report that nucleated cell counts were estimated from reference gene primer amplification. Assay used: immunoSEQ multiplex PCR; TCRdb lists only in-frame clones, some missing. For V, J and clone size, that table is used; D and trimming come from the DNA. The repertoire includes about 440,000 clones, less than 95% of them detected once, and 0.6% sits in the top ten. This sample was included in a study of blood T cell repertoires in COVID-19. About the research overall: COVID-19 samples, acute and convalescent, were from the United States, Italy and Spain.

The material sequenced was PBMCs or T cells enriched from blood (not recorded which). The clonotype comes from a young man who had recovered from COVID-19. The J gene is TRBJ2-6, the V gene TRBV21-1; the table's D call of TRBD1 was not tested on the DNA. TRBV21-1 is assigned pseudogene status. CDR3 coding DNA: TGTGCCAGCATAAAGTCCCGGACAGGTAACTCTGGGGCCAACGTCCTGACTTTC. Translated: CASIKSRTGNSGANVLTF.